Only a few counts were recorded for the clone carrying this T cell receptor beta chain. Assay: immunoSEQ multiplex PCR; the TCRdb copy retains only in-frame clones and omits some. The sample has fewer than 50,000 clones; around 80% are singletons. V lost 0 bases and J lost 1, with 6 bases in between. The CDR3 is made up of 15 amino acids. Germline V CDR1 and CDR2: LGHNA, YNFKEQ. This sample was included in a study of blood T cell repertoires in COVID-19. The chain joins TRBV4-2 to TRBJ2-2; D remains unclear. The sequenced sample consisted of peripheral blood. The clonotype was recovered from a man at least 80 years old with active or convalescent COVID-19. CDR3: CASSQDRWNTGELFF. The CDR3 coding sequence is TGTGCCAGCAGCCAAGACAGGTGGAACACCGGGGAGCTGTTTTTT.